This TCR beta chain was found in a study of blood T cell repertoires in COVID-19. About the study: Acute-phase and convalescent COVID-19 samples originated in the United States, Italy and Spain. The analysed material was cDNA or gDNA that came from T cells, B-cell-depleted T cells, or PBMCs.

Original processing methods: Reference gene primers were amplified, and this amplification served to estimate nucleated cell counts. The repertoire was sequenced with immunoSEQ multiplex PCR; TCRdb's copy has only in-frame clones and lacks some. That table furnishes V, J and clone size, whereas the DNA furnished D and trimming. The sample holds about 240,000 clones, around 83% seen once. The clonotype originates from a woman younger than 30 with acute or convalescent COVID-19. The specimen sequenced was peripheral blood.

The CDR3 coding sequence is TGTGCCAGCAGCCCGTTGTTTAGTTCACCCGAGCAGTACTTC. As protein: CASSPLFSSPEQYF. The V and J genes are TRBV3-1 (or the pseudogene TRBV3-2) and TRBJ2-7, with D uncertain. CDR3 length: 14 amino acids. Germline CDR1 is LGHDT and CDR2 is YNNKEL (reference sequence). Trimming took 4 bases from V and 6 from J, leaving 16 bases between them.